These 3 T cell receptor beta chains came from one sample sequenced in a study of T-cell reconstitution after alpha-beta-depleted transplantation in children. Unique molecular identifiers were incorporated during preparation of the TCRbeta library. TCRdb independently ran MiXCR on the PCR reads; one entry per CDR3 protein. Here the sample spans approximately 400,000 distinct CDR3 sequences, roughly 11% being singletons. Sample: PBMCs from the stem cell graft donor, taken from the stem cell graft. The receptors were sampled from a human donor who donated a stem cell graft to a child with acute myeloid leukemia.

The gene calls are TRBV12-3 or TRBV12-4 and TRBJ2-2; TRBD2 agrees at 10 bases. Unmatched junction bases numbered 6, after V lost 8 bases and J lost 3 bases. This CDR3 region has 15 residues. CDR3 in DNA: TGTGCCAGCCTCCTTGGACTAGCGGACACCGGGGAGCTGTTTTTT. This encodes CASLLGLADTGELFF.

This clonotype was seen more than once but under ten times. The gene calls are TRBV5-5 and TRBJ2-7; weak D call: TRBD2 (5 bases). Germline V gene sequence: CDR1 SGHKS, CDR2 YYEKEE (reference sequence). This CDR3 region has 13 residues. V was trimmed by 7 bases and J by 0 bases, leaving 11 bases between them. The DNA of the CDR3 is TGTGCCAGCGCACTACGGGACTCCTACGAGCAGTACGTC. Translated, it gives CASALRDSYEQYV.

This clonotype was seen repeatedly, ten times or more. The chain combines TRBV18 with TRBJ1-1; D call uncertain. The CDR3 consists of 13 residues. The germline gives CDR1 KGHSH, CDR2 LQKENI. Trimming stripped 6 bases from V and 2 bases from J, with 10 bases between. The CDR3 DNA follows: TGTGCCAGCTCGCCGGATACTAACACTGAAGCTTTCTTT. Its translation is CASSPDTNTEAFF.